One sample yielded the 10 T cell receptor beta chains listed below, sequenced in a study of T-cell memory formation after mild COVID-19. TCRdb reanalysed the 5' RACE reads using MiXCR and keeps one entry per CDR3 protein. Found here are 250,000 to 300,000 distinct CDR3 sequences, 16% of them singletons; the top ten hold roughly 24%. Sequenced material: PBMCs or a T cell subset sorted from them (not recorded which). The receptors derive from a man between 18 and 35 years old who had mild COVID-19 (a few samples of this study predate the infection). Cell type and time point are not known.

The J gene is TRBJ2-3, the V gene TRBV30; D is unclear. V was trimmed by 0 bases and J by 4 bases, leaving 8 bases between them. The CDR3 has 13 residues. Looked up from germline, CDR1 is GTSNPN and CDR2 is SVGIG (reference sequence). In DNA, the CDR3 is TGTGCCTGGAGTGTACACTCGGCAGATACGCAGTATTTT. Translation: CAWSVHSADTQYF.

V and J are TRBV4-1 and TRBJ1-1; TRBD1 matches 7 bases. The CDR3 runs to 15 residues. CDR1 and CDR2 (germline): MGHRA, YSYEKL. J was trimmed by 4 bases and V by 4 bases; bases with no gene match: 9. CDR3 amino acids: CASSLRFTGATEAFF. As DNA, the CDR3 is TGCGCCAGCAGCCTGAGGTTTACAGGGGCCACTGAAGCTTTCTTT.

In its sample, this clonotype was seen a few times. The chain combines TRBV28 with TRBJ2-4, with TRBD2 as a possible D gene (6 bases). This CDR3 spans 15 amino acids. Germline values: CDR1 MDHEN, CDR2 SYDVKM. Trimming cost V 3 bases and J 5 bases, with 14 bases left between them. The CDR3 bases are TGTGCCAGCAGTTTTTGGGGGGACGGAGAAAACATTCAGTACTTC. Residues: CASSFWGDGENIQYF.

The chain is built from TRBV19 and TRBJ1-4, with D unclear. The V end was cut by 6 bases, the J end by 8 bases, with 16 bases between. The CDR3 extends over 14 amino acids. The germline CDR1 and CDR2 sequences are LNHDA and SQIVND (reference sequence). The CDR3 region has the DNA TGTGCCAGTAGACCTCCGCAGGTCCCCGAAAAACTGTTTTTT. The encoded protein is CASRPPQVPEKLFF. The full variable domain, in which reference TRBV19 and TRBJ1-4 provide the parts outside the CDR3, is DGGITQSPKYLFRKEGQNVTLSCEQNLNHDAMYWYRQDPGQGLRLIYYSQIVNDFQKGDIAEGYSVSREKKESFPLTVTSAQKNPTAFYLCASRPPQVPEKLFFGSGTQLSVL.

This clonotype appeared a few times. The chain carries TRBV6-2 or TRBV6-3 and TRBJ1-5, with D perhaps matching TRBD1 (5 bases). Germline V gene lookup returns CDR1 MNHEY and CDR2 SVGEGT. Between the trimmed V and J ends, which lost 6 bases and 0 bases, there was a span of 9 bases. There are 14 residues in the CDR3. The CDR3 sequence: CASRAGASNQPQHF. DNA of the CDR3: TGTGCCAGCAGAGCCGGGGCTAGCAATCAGCCCCAGCATTTT.

V usage is TRBV20-1 and J usage is TRBJ1-3; D gene ambiguous. The CDR3 is made up of 14 amino acids. Germline values: CDR1 DFQATT, CDR2 SNEGSKA (reference sequence). V was shortened by 1 base and J by 0 bases, with 7 bases between the two germline ends. This CDR3 reads CSARGGSSGNTIYF. The DNA of the CDR3 is TGCAGTGCTAGAGGAGGGTCCTCTGGAAACACCATATATTTT.

The chain's CDR3 is CASSQTDIILAGSTYEQYF. In DNA form, the CDR3 reads TGTGCCAGCAGCCAAACGGATATCATTTTAGCGGGGTCAACCTACGAGCAGTACTTC. V usage is TRBV3-1 and J usage is TRBJ2-7, with TRBD2 matching 8 bases. V lost 2 bases, J lost 2 bases, and 17 bases stayed unmatched. Germline assignment: CDR1 LGHDT and CDR2 YNNKEL (reference sequence). The CDR3 is made up of 19 amino acids.

The chain carries TRBV6-1 and TRBJ2-2; TRBD1 might be the D (5 bases). The length of the CDR3 is 14 residues. In germline, CDR1 is MNHNS, CDR2 SASEGT. Trimming took 2 bases from V and 7 from J, leaving 11 bases between them. The CDR3 bases are TGTGCCAGCAGTGAATGGCAGGGTGGCGGGGAGCTGTTTTTT. Residues: CASSEWQGGGELFF.

This clonotype was detected only a few times. This chain joins TRBV5-1 and TRBJ2-1; 15 bases fit TRBD2. The CDR3 length is 18 residues. Per the germline V gene, CDR1 is SGHRS and CDR2 is YFSETQ. Trimming cost V 1 base and J 0 bases; bases outside gene matches: 2. CDR3 region: CASSLRTSGGDSYNEQFF. DNA of the CDR3: TGCGCCAGCAGCTTGCGGACTAGCGGGGGGGACTCCTACAATGAGCAGTTCTTC. Full variable domain (outside the CDR3, taken from reference TRBV5-1 and TRBJ2-1): KAGVTQTPRYLIKTRGQQVTLSCSPISGHRSVSWYQQTPGQGLQFLFEYFSETQRNKGNFPGRFSGRQFSNSRSEMNVSTLELGDSALYLCASSLRTSGGDSYNEQFFGPGTRLTVL.

The chain recombines TRBV3-1 with TRBJ1-2, with a tentative D call TRBD1 (6 bases). V lost 4 bases to trimming and J lost 8 bases, with 14 bases between them. Germline V CDR1 and CDR2: LGHDT, YNNKEL (reference sequence). This CDR3 is built from 13 residues. CDR3 loop: CASSREGGWGYTF. The CDR3, as DNA: TGTGCCAGCAGCCGAGAGGGGGGCTGGGGCTACACCTTC.